This is a list of T cell receptor beta chains from one sample in a study of blood T cell repertoires in COVID-19. Clones were sequenced by immunoSEQ multiplex PCR, and TCRdb holds only the in-frame ones, with some missing. Of under 400,000 clones in the sample, 88% are singletons; the top ten hold around 1.6%. The specimen was peripheral blood. The origin of the receptors is a woman in her twenties or thirties with COVID-19, enrolled during active disease. The CDR3 runs from the conserved cysteine through the conserved F or W. The D gene is left open where the match is weak. A clone size is listed for some rows: how often the clone was seen (once, few, many), or a class if it is expanded.

j_call clone_size v_call d_call cdr3_aa cdr3_nt
TRBJ1-4 NA TRBV18 TRBD1 CASSPQPGQGREKLFF TGTGCCAGCTCACCACAACCGGGACAGGGGAGGGAAAAACTGTTTTTT
TRBJ2-1 NA TRBV9 TRBD2 CASSVVLAGGTEQFF TGTGCCAGCAGCGTAGTGTTAGCGGGGGGTACTGAGCAGTTCTTC
TRBJ1-2 NA TRBV5-1 NA CASSSNYGYTF TGCGCCAGCAGCTCTAATTATGGCTACACCTTC
TRBJ2-1 NA TRBV29-1 TRBD2 CSVVATSGGHNEQFF TGCAGCGTTGTCGCCACTAGCGGGGGCCACAATGAGCAGTTCTTC
TRBJ1-1 NA TRBV7-9 NA CASTLRGGNTEAFF TGTGCCAGCACCCTTCGGGGGGGGAACACTGAAGCTTTCTTT
TRBJ2-5 NA TRBV9 NA CASSVGGGETQYF TGTGCCAGCAGCGTAGGGGGAGGTGAGACCCAGTACTTC
TRBJ1-5 NA TRBV19 NA CASSIMADQPQHF TGTGCCAGTAGTATAATGGCGGATCAGCCCCAGCATTTT
TRBJ1-1 NA TRBV5-6 NA CASSLFSRRTMNTEAFF TGTGCCAGCAGCTTGTTCTCACGACGGACAATGAACACTGAAGCTTTCTTT
TRBJ1-1 few TRBV2 TRBD1 CASSEGGTGGYKAFF TGTGCCAGCAGTGAAGGTGGGACAGGCGGGTATAAAGCTTTCTTT
TRBJ2-7 NA TRBV6-5 NA CATRAEVSYEQYF TGTGCCACCAGGGCAGAGGTCTCCTACGAGCAGTACTTC
TRBJ1-2 NA TRBV6-5 TRBD1 CASRVPGQNYGYTF TGTGCCAGCAGGGTCCCGGGACAGAACTATGGCTACACCTTC
TRBJ1-2 NA TRBV29-1 NA CSALQQNYGYTF TGCAGCGCATTACAGCAAAACTATGGCTACACCTTC
TRBJ2-3 NA TRBV7-9 TRBD2 CASSFYGGWTDTQYF TGTGCCAGCAGCTTTTACGGGGGGTGGACAGATACGCAGTATTTT
TRBJ1-2 NA TRBV2 TRBD1 CASSEQGQRYGYTF TGTGCCAGCAGTGAACAGGGACAGAGATATGGCTACACCTTC
TRBJ1-2 once TRBV19 NA CASSVTGSSSYGYTF TGTGCCAGTAGTGTCACAGGGTCAAGCTCCTATGGCTACACCTTC
TRBJ2-2 NA TRBV28 TRBD2 CASLRGGAAGELFF TGTGCCAGCTTACGGGGGGGTGCGGCCGGGGAGCTGTTTTTT
TRBJ1-2 NA TRBV4-2 NA CASSQTWGGDYGYTF TGTGCCAGCAGCCAAACCTGGGGAGGGGACTATGGCTACACCTTC
TRBJ1-2 NA TRBV6-6 TRBD1 CASSSTGQAYGYTF TGTGCCAGCAGTTCCACCGGACAGGCTTATGGCTACACCTTC
TRBJ2-1 once TRBV7-9 TRBD1 CASTGQGFYNEQFF TGTGCCAGCACGGGACAGGGGTTTTACAATGAGCAGTTCTTC
TRBJ2-1 NA TRBV7-9 NA CASSPGTYNEQFF TGTGCCAGCAGCCCCGGGACTTACAATGAGCAGTTCTTC
TRBJ2-7 NA TRBV6-1 TRBD1 CASSDDRGIYEQYF TGTGCCAGCAGTGACGACAGGGGGATCTACGAGCAGTACTTC
TRBJ1-3 NA TRBV6-5 TRBD1 CASRDRGSNTIYF TGTGCCAGCAGAGACAGGGGGTCAAACACCATATATTTT
TRBJ2-3 NA TRBV2 TRBD2 CASKSRGGLTSTDTQYF TGTGCCAGCAAGTCCCGCGGGGGGCTCACCAGCACAGATACGCAGTATTTT
TRBJ1-2 NA TRBV6-5 NA CASSPGRRSPYTF TGTGCCAGCTCCCCCGGCCGACGTAGCCCCTACACCTTC
TRBJ1-1 NA TRBV5-1 TRBD1 CASSPDPQGLGVAFF TGCGCCAGCAGCCCGGATCCACAGGGGTTGGGAGTAGCTTTCTTT
TRBJ2-5 NA TRBV5-1 NA CASSSKSRALGETQYF TGCGCCAGCAGCTCCAAATCCAGGGCCCTAGGGGAGACCCAGTACTTC
TRBJ1-2 NA TRBV18 NA CASSNHFPPKDGYTF TGTGCCAGCTCCAACCACTTTCCACCGAAAGATGGCTACACCTTC
TRBJ1-1 NA TRBV6-5 TRBD1 CAIKSGQGATEAFF TGTGCCATCAAAAGTGGGCAGGGGGCTACTGAAGCTTTCTTT
TRBJ1-5 NA TRBV4-1 TRBD1 CASSQGLQGFANQPQHF TGCGCCAGCAGCCAAGGCTTACAGGGGTTTGCAAATCAGCCCCAGCATTTT
TRBJ2-3 NA TRBV18 TRBD2 CASSPAPGGAADTQYF TGTGCCAGCTCACCTGCCCCCGGGGGGGCTGCAGATACGCAGTATTTT
TRBJ2-2 NA TRBV5-1 TRBD2 CASSLVGLGAGELFF TGCGCCAGCAGCTTGGTCGGACTAGGGGCCGGGGAGCTGTTTTTT
TRBJ1-3 NA TRBV7-9 NA CASSPDEVPYF TGTGCCAGCAGCCCCGACGAGGTCCCATATTTT
TRBJ1-5 NA TRBV7-8 TRBD1 CASSSRQGAGNQPQHF TGTGCCAGCAGCTCCCGACAGGGGGCTGGCAATCAGCCCCAGCATTTT
TRBJ2-3 NA TRBV20-1 NA CSASRRDSSTDTQYF TGCAGTGCTAGTAGGCGGGATTCTAGCACAGATACGCAGTATTTT
TRBJ1-2 NA TRBV3-1/TRBV3-2 TRBD1 CASSRGTGYGYTF TGTGCCAGCAGCCGAGGGACAGGATATGGCTACACCTTC
TRBJ2-7 NA TRBV20-1 TRBD1 CSASTPGQGPMREEQYF TGCAGTGCTAGTACCCCGGGACAGGGGCCCATGAGGGAGGAGCAGTACTTC
TRBJ1-2 NA TRBV5-1 NA CASSLGQTLGGYTF TGCGCCAGCAGCTTGGGACAGACCCTGGGAGGCTACACCTTC
TRBJ1-5 NA TRBV2 NA CASSEGEANWQPQHF TGTGCCAGCAGTGAAGGTGAAGCCAACTGGCAGCCCCAGCATTTT
TRBJ1-1 NA TRBV5-4 TRBD1 CASSSGTGVGKNTEAFF TGTGCCAGCAGCTCCGGGACAGGCGTCGGGAAGAACACTGAAGCTTTCTTT
TRBJ1-4 NA TRBV12-2 NA CASRSGDYREKLFF TGTGCAAGTCGCTCGGGTGATTACAGGGAAAAACTGTTTTTT
TRBJ1-1 NA TRBV4-2 NA CASSQGGRSNTEAFF TGTGCCAGCAGCCAAGGGGGCAGGTCGAACACTGAAGCTTTCTTT
TRBJ1-2 few TRBV12-3/TRBV12-4 TRBD1 CASSRTGRSYTF TGTGCCAGCAGTCGGACAGGGAGGAGCTACACCTTC
TRBJ2-7 NA TRBV12-1 NA CASSSDRVGSSEQYF TGTGCCAGCAGCTCAGACAGGGTAGGGAGCTCCGAGCAGTACTTC
TRBJ1-1 NA TRBV12-3/TRBV12-4 TRBD1 CASSSDRDTEAFF TGTGCCAGCAGTTCTGACAGGGACACTGAAGCTTTCTTT
TRBJ2-3 NA TRBV4-3 TRBD1 CASSPDRANTQYF TGCGCCAGCAGCCCGGACAGGGCAAATACGCAGTATTTT